This TCR beta chain came from a study of T cell responses to AZD1222 COVID-19 vaccine. Details on this clone: Its antigen is unidentified.

Data came from immunoSEQ multiplex PCR; TCRdb stores just in-frame clones and leaves some out. This table has about 180,000 clones, 70% to 90% appearing once. Overall study results and limits: Two doses of AZD1222 preceded a rise in Spike-specific TCR breadth and depth. White British people made up most donors, females outnumbered males, and clonal diversity was possibly underestimated.

Trimming took off 0 bases at V and 7 bases at J, with 14 bases between the two ends. The CDR3 extends over 15 amino acids. The germline gives CDR1 SGHRS, CDR2 YFSETQ. This TCR derives from an adult in good health. The sample here was peripheral blood, taken on day 0 of AZD1222 vaccination. The chain links TRBV5-1 to TRBJ2-1; weak D call: TRBD2 (6 bases). CDR3 amino acids: CASSLEGAGRNEQFF. In DNA form, the CDR3 reads TGCGCCAGCAGCTTGGAAGGGGCAGGGAGGAATGAGCAGTTCTTC.